This T cell receptor (beta chain) originates from a study of shared clonotypes between healthy human individuals. Background on the study: Each donor's CD4 naive and CD4 memory cells filled three plates apiece, CD8 naive two, and CD8 memory one. Points from the study as a whole: The represented genetic and exposure-history diversity was limited by the small number of donors.

The repertoire was sequenced with immunoSEQ multiplex PCR; TCRdb's copy has only in-frame clones and lacks some. The table shows 2,500,000 or so clones, with 80% to 95% occurring only once. Note on this clone: What it binds is unknown.

This clonotype was sampled from a young man in good health. Some clones in this sample may be carry-over from other donors' samples. Sequenced input: naive CD4+ T cells from PBMCs. Described subset: CD45RA+ positively selected.

Here the CDR3 reads CASTSGQPYNEQFF. CDR3 in DNA: TGTGCCAGCACCTCGGGACAACCCTACAATGAGCAGTTCTTC. This chain links TRBV6-1 with TRBJ2-1; tentative D call: TRBD1 (6 bases). V lost 7 bases and J 2 bases, leaving 12 bases between the germline ends. The germline gives CDR1 MNHNS, CDR2 SASEGT. The CDR3 extends over 14 amino acids.